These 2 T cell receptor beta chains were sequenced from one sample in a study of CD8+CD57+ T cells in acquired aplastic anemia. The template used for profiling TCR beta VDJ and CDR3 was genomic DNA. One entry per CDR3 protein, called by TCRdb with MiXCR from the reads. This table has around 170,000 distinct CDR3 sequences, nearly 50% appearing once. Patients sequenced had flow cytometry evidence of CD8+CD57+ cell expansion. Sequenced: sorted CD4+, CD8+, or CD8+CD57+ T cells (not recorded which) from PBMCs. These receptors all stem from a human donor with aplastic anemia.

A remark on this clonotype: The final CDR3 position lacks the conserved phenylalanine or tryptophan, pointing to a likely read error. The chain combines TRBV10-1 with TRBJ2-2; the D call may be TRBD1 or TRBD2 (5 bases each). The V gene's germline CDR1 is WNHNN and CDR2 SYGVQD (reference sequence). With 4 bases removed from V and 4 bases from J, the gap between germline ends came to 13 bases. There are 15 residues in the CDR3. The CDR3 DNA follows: TGCGCCAGCAGTGGCATAGGGACGGCCACCGGGGAGCTGTTTTAT. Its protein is CASSGIGTATGELFY.

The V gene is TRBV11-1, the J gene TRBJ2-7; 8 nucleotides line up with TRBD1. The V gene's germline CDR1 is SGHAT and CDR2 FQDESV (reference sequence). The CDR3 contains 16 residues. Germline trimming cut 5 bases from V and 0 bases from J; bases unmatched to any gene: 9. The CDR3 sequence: CASSPGTGLTSYEQYF. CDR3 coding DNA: TGTGCCAGCAGCCCTGGGACAGGCCTGACCTCCTACGAGCAGTACTTC.